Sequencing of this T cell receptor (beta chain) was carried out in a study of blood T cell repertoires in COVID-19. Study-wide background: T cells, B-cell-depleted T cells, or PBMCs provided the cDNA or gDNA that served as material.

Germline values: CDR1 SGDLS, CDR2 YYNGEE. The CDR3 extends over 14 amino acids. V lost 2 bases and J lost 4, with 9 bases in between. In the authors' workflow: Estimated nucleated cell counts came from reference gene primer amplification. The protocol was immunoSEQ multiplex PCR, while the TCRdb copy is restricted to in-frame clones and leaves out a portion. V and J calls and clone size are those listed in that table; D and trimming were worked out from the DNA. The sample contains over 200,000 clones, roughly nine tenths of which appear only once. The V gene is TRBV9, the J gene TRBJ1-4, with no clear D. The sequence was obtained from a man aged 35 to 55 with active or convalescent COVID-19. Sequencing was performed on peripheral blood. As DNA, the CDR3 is TGTGCCAGCAGCGTTGGGCACGGTAATGAAAAACTGTTTTTT. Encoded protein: CASSVGHGNEKLFF.